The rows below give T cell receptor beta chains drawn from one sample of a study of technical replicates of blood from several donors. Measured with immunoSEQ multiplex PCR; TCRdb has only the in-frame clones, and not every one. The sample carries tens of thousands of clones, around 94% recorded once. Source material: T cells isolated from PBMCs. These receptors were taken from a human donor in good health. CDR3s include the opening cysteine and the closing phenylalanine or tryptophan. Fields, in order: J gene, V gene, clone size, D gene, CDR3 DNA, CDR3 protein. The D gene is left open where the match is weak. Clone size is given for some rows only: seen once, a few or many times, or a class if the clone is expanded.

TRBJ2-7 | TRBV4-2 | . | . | TGTGCCAGCAGCCAAGAGGCTCGGGGGTTCTACGAGCAGTACTTC | CASSQEARGFYEQYF
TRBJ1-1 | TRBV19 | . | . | TGTGCCAGTAGTGTAGACAGGCTAGAAGCTTTCTTT | CASSVDRLEAFF
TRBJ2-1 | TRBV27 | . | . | TGTGCCAGCAGTTTATCCTTGTCCTACAATGAGCAGTTCTTC | CASSLSLSYNEQFF
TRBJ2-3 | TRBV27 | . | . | TGTGCCAGCAGTTTAATCGGGTTTGCCGGGAAGGATACGCAGTATTTT | CASSLIGFAGKDTQYF
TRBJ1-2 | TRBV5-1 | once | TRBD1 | TGCGCCAGCAGCTTTGGACAGGGCGGTTCATACTATGGCTACACCTTC | CASSFGQGGSYYGYTF
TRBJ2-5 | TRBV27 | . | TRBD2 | TGTGCCAGCAGTTTAGGTGGCGGGAGGGGCGAGACCCAGTACTTC | CASSLGGGRGETQYF
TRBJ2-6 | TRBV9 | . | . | TGTGCCAGCAGCGTAGCTGTAGGACAGTCAAGCTCTGGGGCCAACGTCCTGACTTTC | CASSVAVGQSSSGANVLTF
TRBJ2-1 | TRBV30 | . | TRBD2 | TGTGCCTGGAGTGTACCCGGGGGGGCCTCCCCTGAGCAGTTCTTC | CAWSVPGGASPEQFF
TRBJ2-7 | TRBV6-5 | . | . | TGTGCCAGCAGCGACGACAGAAACTACGAGCAGTACTTC | CASSDDRNYEQYF
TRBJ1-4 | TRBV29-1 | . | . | TGCAGCGTTGAAGGCACAGGGCATGAAAAACTGTTTTTT | CSVEGTGHEKLFF
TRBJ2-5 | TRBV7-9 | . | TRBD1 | TGTGCCAGCAGCCCCCGGACAGGGAAAGAGACCCAGTACTTC | CASSPRTGKETQYF